The 17 T cell receptor beta chains below all came from one sample that was sequenced in a study of T cells in Graves' hyperthyroidism and ophthalmopathy. TCR beta CDR3 sequences were amplified from RNA transcripts. Using the HTBI primer set, a first-round RT-PCR was run on the TCR CDR3. Each CDR3 protein gets one entry after TCRdb re-called the multiplex PCR reads with MiXCR. The sample has a few hundred thousand distinct CDR3 sequences, around 45% seen once. The sample comprised peripheral blood or thyroid tissue (not recorded which). All receptors come from a woman aged 18-29 years with Graves' hyperthyroidism.

This clonotype was observed at least ten times. This chain connects TRBV7-2 to TRBJ1-5, with D maybe TRBD1 (5 bases). The CDR3 consists of 14 residues. V lost 4 bases, J lost 7 bases, and 14 bases lay in between. Germline assignment: CDR1 SGHTA and CDR2 FQGNSA. The CDR3 region has the DNA TGTGCCAGCAGCTCAGACAGTCGCAGCCAGCCCCAGCATTTT. It specifies CASSSDSRSQPQHF.

This clonotype occurred many times. The gene calls are TRBV20-1 and TRBJ1-5; the D gene is possibly TRBD1 (6 bases). The germline V gene encodes CDR1 DFQATT and CDR2 SNEGSKA (reference sequence). V lost 6 bases, J lost 0 bases, and 18 bases lay in between. The CDR3 length is 16 residues. CDR3 in amino acids: CSAIKTGPYSNQPQHF. CDR3 bases: TGCAGTGCCATTAAGACAGGCCCTTATAGCAATCAGCCCCAGCATTTT.

This clonotype was counted many times. This chain joins TRBV9 and TRBJ1-2, with D unresolved. In germline, CDR1 is SGDLS, CDR2 YYNGEE. V was clipped by 0 bases and J by 2 bases, with 11 bases between them. This CDR3 spans 15 amino acids. The CDR3 is CASSVGPGPNYGYTF. DNA for the CDR3: TGTGCCAGCAGCGTAGGCCCGGGCCCCAACTATGGCTACACCTTC.

The V gene is TRBV12-3 or TRBV12-4, the J gene TRBJ2-6, with TRBD1 identical over 8 bases. This CDR3 contains 19 residues. J gave up 0 bases and V 6 bases, and 13 bases lay outside the gene matches. The CDR3 is CASRARTGWANSGANVLTF. The CDR3 DNA sequence: TGTGCCAGCAGGGCTAGGACAGGGTGGGCCAACTCTGGGGCCAACGTCCTGACTTTC.

There are many counts of this clonotype. The chain recombines TRBV29-1 with TRBJ2-6, with 7 bases that match TRBD1. The CDR3 loop spans 16 amino acids. Per germline, CDR1 SQVTM and CDR2 ANQGSEA. V shed 4 bases and J 4 bases; nucleotides not matched to a gene: 10. CDR3 sequence (DNA): TGCAGCGTTGTTACAAGACAGGGTTCCGGGGCCAACGTCCTGACTTTC. Its translation is CSVVTRQGSGANVLTF. The whole variable domain, filled in from reference TRBV29-1 and TRBJ2-6, reads SAVISQKPSRDICQRGTSLTIQCQVDSQVTMMFWYRQQPGQSLTLIATANQGSEATYESGFVIDKFPISRPNLTFSTLTVSNMSPEDSSIYLCSVVTRQGSGANVLTFGAGSRLTVL.

The sample holds many counts of this clonotype. The chain employs TRBV11-2 and TRBJ2-2; 9 bases are shared with TRBD2. Germline V gene lookup returns CDR1 SGHAT and CDR2 FQNNGV. CDR3 length: 15 residues. V dropped 8 bases and J dropped 1; count of bases not matched to a gene: 5. The CDR3 DNA reads TGTGCCAGCCCCGCAGCGGGAGGGAACACCGGGGAGCTGTTTTTT. Protein: CASPAAGGNTGELFF.

V and J are TRBV18 and TRBJ2-7; D could derive from TRBD1 or TRBD2 (5 bases each). Germline lookup yields CDR1 KGHSH and CDR2 LQKENI. Trimming stripped 2 bases from V and 7 bases from J, with 12 bases between. The CDR3 spans 13 residues. Written as DNA, the CDR3 is TGTGCCAGCTCACCAGGGACCTGGAGAGAGCAGTACTTC. The encoded protein is CASSPGTWREQYF. The variable domain in full, completed from reference TRBV18 and TRBJ2-7, reads NAGVMQNPRHLVRRRGQEARLRCSPMKGHSHVYWYRQLPEEGLKFMVYLQKENIIDESGMPKERFSAEFPKEGPSILRIQQVVRGDSAAYFCASSPGTWREQYFGPGTRLTVT.

This clonotype has a count of ten or more. CDR3 DNA: TGTGCCACCATGGGACAGACCAATAATGAAAAACTGTTTTTT. Protein sequence: CATMGQTNNEKLFF. The V call is TRBV10-3, the J call TRBJ1-4; 7 nucleotides align to TRBD1. V lost 10 bases and J lost 4; bases outside the gene matches: 9. The germline CDR1 and CDR2 sequences are ENHRY and SYGVKD. CDR3 length: 14 amino acids.

This clonotype was seen ten or more times. This CDR3 reads CASSTRDSGYGYTF. The DNA of the CDR3 is TGTGCCAGCAGCACTAGGGACAGCGGCTATGGCTACACCTTC. The rearrangement joins TRBV5-4 to TRBJ1-2, with 7 bases that match TRBD1. The CDR3 totals 14 residues. V gave up 4 bases and J gave up 4 bases; unmatched junction bases: 7. Germline V lookup: CDR1 SGHNT, CDR2 YYREEE (reference sequence).

This clonotype was seen ten or more times. The chain links TRBV4-2 to TRBJ1-5, with D possibly matching TRBD1 (6 bases). V was shortened by 3 bases and J by 0 bases, with 12 bases between the two germline ends. The CDR3 has 16 amino acids. Germline V gene data show CDR1 as LGHNA and CDR2 as YNFKEQ. In DNA, the CDR3 is TGTGCCAGCAGCCAGGGACAAGAAAATAGCAATCAGCCCCAGCATTTT. This codes for CASSQGQENSNQPQHF.

The table lists this clonotype with a count of one. The chain uses TRBV10-3 and TRBJ2-2, with 7 positions matching TRBD2. This CDR3 has 17 residues. After removal of 0 bases from V and 7 bases from J, the junction contained 11 bases not matched to a gene. Germline CDR1 and CDR2: ENHRY and SYGVKD. The CDR3 DNA sequence: TGTGCCATCAGTGAGTCTCCTAGCGGTAGACGGGTCGGGGAGCTGTTTTTT. This gives the protein CAISESPSGRRVGELFF.

This clonotype was seen at least ten times. J is TRBJ1-5 and V is TRBV2, with D perhaps TRBD1 (6 bases). CDR1 and CDR2 from the germline V gene are SNHLY and FYNNEI. The CDR3 spans 12 residues. V lost 7 bases, J lost 6 bases, and 10 bases lay in between. The CDR3 spells CASNRVGQPQHF. CDR3 sequence (DNA): TGTGCCAGCAACAGGGTCGGTCAGCCCCAGCATTTT.

The rearrangement uses TRBV30 and TRBJ2-7; TRBD2 might be the D (7 bases). The germline gives CDR1 GTSNPN, CDR2 SVGIG (reference sequence). The CDR3 contains 16 residues. Trimming removed 1 base from V and 3 bases from J, with 19 bases in between. CDR3 protein: CAWSAPGGGVSYEQYF. The CDR3 coding sequence is TGTGCCTGGAGTGCCCCAGGCGGGGGCGTGAGCTACGAGCAGTACTTC.

The gene calls are TRBV2 and TRBJ2-6; maybe TRBD1 (6 bases). The CDR3 loop spans 18 amino acids. Germline V lookup: CDR1 SNHLY, CDR2 FYNNEI. V was trimmed by 9 bases and J by 0 bases, leaving 21 bases between them. In DNA, the CDR3 is TGTGCCAGTGATCAGGGGATACGACGGGCCTCTGGGGCCAACGTCCTGACTTTC. It is translated as CASDQGIRRASGANVLTF.

There are many counts of this clonotype. The J gene is TRBJ1-1, the V gene TRBV20-1; TRBD1 might be the D (6 bases). Trimming took 3 bases from V and 11 from J, leaving 19 bases between them. Per the germline V gene, CDR1 is DFQATT and CDR2 is SNEGSKA (reference sequence). The CDR3 is made up of 13 amino acids. The DNA of the CDR3 is TGCAGTGCTAGCCAAACAGGGAGCGGAGATGCTTTCTTT. Translation: CSASQTGSGDAFF.

The V call is TRBV25-1, the J call TRBJ2-1; TRBD2 matches at 9 bases. Germline-derived CDR1 and CDR2 are MGHDK and SYGVNS. The trim removed 3 bases at V and 6 bases at J, leaving 9 bases unmatched. CDR3 size: 16 residues. DNA for the CDR3: TGTGCCAGCAGTGACACCTCGGCGGGAGGGCCCAATGAGCAGTTCTTC. Translated: CASSDTSAGGPNEQFF.

The chain combines TRBV2 with TRBJ1-6, with a possible D match to TRBD1 (6 bases). This CDR3 contains 13 residues. V lost 9 bases and J lost 9, with 15 bases in between. Germline V gene sequence: CDR1 SNHLY, CDR2 FYNNEI. For the CDR3, the DNA is TGTGCCAGGGTGCGAGAGGGGGGTTCACCCCTCCACTTT. Encoded protein: CARVREGGSPLHF.